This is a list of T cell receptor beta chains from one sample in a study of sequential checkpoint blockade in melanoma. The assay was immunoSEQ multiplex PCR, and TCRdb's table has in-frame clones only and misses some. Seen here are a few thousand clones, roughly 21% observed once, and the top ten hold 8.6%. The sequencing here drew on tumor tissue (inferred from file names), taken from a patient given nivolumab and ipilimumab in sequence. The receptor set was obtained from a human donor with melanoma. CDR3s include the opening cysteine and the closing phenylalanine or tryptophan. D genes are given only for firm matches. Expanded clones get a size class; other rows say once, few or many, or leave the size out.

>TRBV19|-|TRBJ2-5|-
CASSPGTRPLLRETQYF
TGTGCCAGTAGTCCGGGAACCAGACCCTTGCTCCGAGAGACCCAGTACTTC
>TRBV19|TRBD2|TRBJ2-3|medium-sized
CASTPRLAGEPDTQYF
TGTGCCAGTACCCCGAGACTAGCGGGGGAGCCAGATACGCAGTATTTT
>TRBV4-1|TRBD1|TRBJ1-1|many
CASSPQGQGSTEAFF
TGCGCCAGCAGCCCTCAGGGACAGGGCAGCACTGAAGCTTTCTTT
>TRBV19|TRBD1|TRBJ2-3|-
CASRRQGSTDTQYF
TGTGCCAGTAGGCGACAGGGTAGCACAGATACGCAGTATTTT
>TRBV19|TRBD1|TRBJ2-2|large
CASSWGQLTGELFF
TGTGCCAGTAGTTGGGGACAGCTAACCGGGGAGCTGTTTTTT
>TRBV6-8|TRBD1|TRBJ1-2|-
CASSLGGQGAKGYTF
TGTGCCAGCAGTCTCGGGGGACAGGGGGCCAAAGGCTACACCTTC
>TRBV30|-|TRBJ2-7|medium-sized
CAWSYGNKFFEQYF
TGTGCCTGGAGTTATGGGAACAAGTTTTTCGAGCAGTACTTC
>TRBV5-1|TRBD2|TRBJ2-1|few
CASSFVTSGQNEQFF
TGCGCCAGCAGCTTCGTGACTAGCGGGCAGAATGAGCAGTTCTTC
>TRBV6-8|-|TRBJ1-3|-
CASSSGVTGGNTIYF
TGTGCCAGCAGTTCAGGGGTTACCGGAGGAAACACCATATATTTT
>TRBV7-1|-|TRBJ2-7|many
CASSFIGRDEQYF
TGTGCCAGCAGCTTTATCGGGCGGGACGAGCAGTACTTC
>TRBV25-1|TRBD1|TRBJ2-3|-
CASSPQGVDTQYF
TGTGCCAGCAGTCCCCAGGGGGTAGATACGCAGTATTTT
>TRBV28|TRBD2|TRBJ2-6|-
CASSPSGRSGANVLTF
TGTGCCAGCAGTCCCAGCGGGAGGTCTGGGGCCAACGTCCTGACTTTC
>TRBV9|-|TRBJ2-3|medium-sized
CASSGSGLGTDTQYF
TGTGCCAGCAGCGGGTCTGGGCTTGGCACAGATACGCAGTATTTT
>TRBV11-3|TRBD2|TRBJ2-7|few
CASSLRRGDSYEQYF
TGTGCCAGCAGCTTACGGCGGGGGGATTCATACGAGCAGTACTTC
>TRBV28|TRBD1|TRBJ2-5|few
CASSLPTGVWETQYF
TGTGCCAGCAGTTTACCGACAGGGGTCTGGGAGACCCAGTACTTC
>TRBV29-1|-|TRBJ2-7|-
CSVRLVTYEQYF
TGCAGCGTTAGACTAGTCACCTACGAGCAGTACTTC
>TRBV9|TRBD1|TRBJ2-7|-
CASSLTGGKEQYF
TGTGCCAGCAGCCTGACAGGGGGAAAGGAGCAGTACTTC
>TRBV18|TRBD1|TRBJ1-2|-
CASSPRQGYGYTF
TGTGCCAGCTCACCGCGACAGGGGTATGGCTACACCTTC
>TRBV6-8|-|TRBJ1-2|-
CASSPDYTSPEGYGYTF
TGTGCCAGCAGCCCCGACTATACCTCTCCCGAGGGCTATGGCTACACCTTC
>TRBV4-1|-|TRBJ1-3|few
CASSQDRGFGNTIYF
TGCGCCAGCAGCCAAGACCGGGGGTTTGGAAACACCATATATTTT
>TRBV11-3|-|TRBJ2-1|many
CASSLDSVWFYNEQFF
TGTGCCAGCAGCTTAGACAGTGTTTGGTTTTACAATGAGCAGTTCTTC
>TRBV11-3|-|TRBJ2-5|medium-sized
CASSDWVSRETQYF
TGTGCCAGCAGCGACTGGGTGTCAAGGGAGACCCAGTACTTC
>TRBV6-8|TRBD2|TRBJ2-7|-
CASRTTSDTDYEQYF
TGTGCCAGCAGGACCACTAGCGACACTGACTACGAGCAGTACTTC
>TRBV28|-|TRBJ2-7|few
CASSLTRSGEQYF
TGTGCCAGCAGTTTAACCCGTTCAGGAGAGCAGTACTTC
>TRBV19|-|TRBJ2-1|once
CASTEGTWSYNEQFF
TGTGCCAGTACGGAAGGGACGTGGTCCTACAATGAGCAGTTCTTC
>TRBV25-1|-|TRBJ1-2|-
CASSEVAAQFYGYTF
TGTGCCAGCAGTGAAGTGGCGGCCCAATTCTATGGCTACACCTTC
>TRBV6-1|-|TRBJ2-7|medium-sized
CASSEGVGGYEQYF
TGTGCCAGCAGTGAAGGAGTAGGCGGTTACGAGCAGTACTTC
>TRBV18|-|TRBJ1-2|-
CASSDANYGYTF
TGTGCCAGCTCGGACGCTAACTATGGCTACACCTTC
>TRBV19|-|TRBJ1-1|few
CASMAGREAFF
TGTGCCAGTATGGCGGGGCGTGAAGCTTTCTTT
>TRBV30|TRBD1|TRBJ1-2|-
CAWSGRGGTYGYTF
TGTGCCTGGAGTGGCAGGGGGGGGACCTATGGCTACACCTTC
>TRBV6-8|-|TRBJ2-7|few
CASRPYPDQGDEQYF
TGTGCCAGCAGACCATACCCGGACCAAGGGGACGAGCAGTACTTC
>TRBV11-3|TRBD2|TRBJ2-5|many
CASSLGEKRENQETQYF
TGTGCCAGCAGCTTGGGGGAGAAGCGGGAGAACCAAGAGACCCAGTACTTC
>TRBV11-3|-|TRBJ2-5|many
CASSFYQPEETQYF
TGTGCCAGCAGCTTTTATCAACCGGAAGAGACCCAGTACTTC
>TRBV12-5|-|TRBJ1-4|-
CATRGTTNEKLFF
TGTGCCACTCGGGGGACCACTAATGAAAAACTGTTTTTT
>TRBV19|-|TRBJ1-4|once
CASSIGGGDGKLFF
TGTGCCAGTAGTATAGGCGGGGGCGACGGAAAACTGTTTTTT
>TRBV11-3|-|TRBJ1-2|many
CASSLVRAGPSHGYTF
TGTGCCAGCAGCTTGGTAAGGGCAGGACCTTCCCATGGCTACACCTTC
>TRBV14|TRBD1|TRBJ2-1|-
CASSRLGQGSDEQFF
TGTGCCAGCAGCCGCTTGGGACAGGGGTCCGATGAGCAGTTCTTC
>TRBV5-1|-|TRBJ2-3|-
CASSEELLATDTQYF
TGCGCCAGCTCCGAGGAGCTGCTAGCAACAGATACGCAGTATTTT
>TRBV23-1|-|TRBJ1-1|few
CASHWAANTEAFF
TGCGCCAGCCACTGGGCAGCGAACACTGAAGCTTTCTTT
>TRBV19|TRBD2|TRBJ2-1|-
CASSTILAGSHNEQFF
TGTGCCAGTAGTACTATCCTAGCGGGATCTCACAATGAGCAGTTCTTC
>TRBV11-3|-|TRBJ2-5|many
CASSLWTVPLQETQYF
TGTGCCAGCAGCCTTTGGACGGTGCCCCTCCAAGAGACCCAGTACTTC
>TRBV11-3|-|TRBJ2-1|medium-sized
CASRPGPGPSYNEQFF
TGTGCCAGCAGACCGGGCCCGGGACCCTCCTACAATGAGCAGTTCTTC
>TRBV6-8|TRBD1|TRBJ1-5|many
CASSSLTDRGRQPQHF
TGTGCCAGCAGTTCTCTCACGGACAGGGGGCGTCAGCCCCAGCATTTT
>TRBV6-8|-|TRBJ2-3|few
CASSSSEDTQYF
TGTGCCAGCTCTAGCTCGGAAGATACGCAGTATTTT
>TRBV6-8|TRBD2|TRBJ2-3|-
CASTLIGGDSTDTQYF
TGTGCCAGCACCCTAATTGGGGGGGATAGCACAGATACGCAGTATTTT
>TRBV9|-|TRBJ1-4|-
CASRAGTHNEKLFF
TGTGCCAGCAGGGCCGGGACACATAATGAAAAACTGTTTTTT
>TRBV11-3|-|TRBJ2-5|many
CASSVRSTQETQYF
TGTGCCAGCAGCGTCCGGAGCACACAAGAGACCCAGTACTTC